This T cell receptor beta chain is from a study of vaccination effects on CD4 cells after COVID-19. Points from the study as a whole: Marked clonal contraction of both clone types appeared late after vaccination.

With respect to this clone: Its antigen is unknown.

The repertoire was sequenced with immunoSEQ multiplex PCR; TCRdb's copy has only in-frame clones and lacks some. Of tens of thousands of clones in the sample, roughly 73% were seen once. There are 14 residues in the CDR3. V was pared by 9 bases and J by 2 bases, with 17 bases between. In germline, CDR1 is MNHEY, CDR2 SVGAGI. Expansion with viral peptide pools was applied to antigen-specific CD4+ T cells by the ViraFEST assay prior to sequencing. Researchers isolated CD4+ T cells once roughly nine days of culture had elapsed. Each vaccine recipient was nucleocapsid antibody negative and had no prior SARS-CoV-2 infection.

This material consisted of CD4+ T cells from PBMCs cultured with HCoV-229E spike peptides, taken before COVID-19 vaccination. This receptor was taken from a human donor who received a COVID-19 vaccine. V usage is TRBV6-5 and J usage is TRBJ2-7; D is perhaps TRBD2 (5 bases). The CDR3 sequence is CASRRDTGAYEQYF. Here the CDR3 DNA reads TGTGCCAGTCGACGGGATACCGGGGCCTACGAGCAGTACTTC.